The sequence of this T cell receptor beta chain was determined in a study of cytomegalovirus exposure and HLA in healthy donors. Study-level results: Usually a TCR sequence was rare, but some public TCRs were found in many donors. In a later analysis, first-cohort TCR clusters were found to tend to co-occur in the 95 to 150 validation repertoires.

The CDR3 is 16 amino acids. V lost 0 bases and J 2 bases, leaving 13 bases between the germline ends. Germline CDR1 reads SGHRS; CDR2 reads YFSETQ. Produced via immunoSEQ multiplex PCR; TCRdb's table is partial and in-frame only. This sample yields under 250,000 clones, of which approximately 87% are seen a single time; around 5.6% belongs to the top ten. Concerning this clone itself: The antigen remains undetermined.

The chain carries TRBV5-1 and TRBJ2-3; D unresolved. This TCR was sampled from a woman between 18 and 29 years old in good health and CMV-seronegative. The sample taken for sequencing was PBMCs. CDR3 DNA sequence: TGCGCCAGCAGCTTGGGGGGTAGCCTCTACACAGATACGCAGTATTTT. Residues: CASSLGGSLYTDTQYF.